Only a few counts were recorded for the clone carrying this TCR beta chain. The target antigen is unknown. The sample originates from a study of cytomegalovirus exposure and HLA in healthy donors. Findings and limits, study-wide: Through in vitro validation, a few CMV-associated chains were shown to be specific for CMV antigens. Subsequent analysis of the roughly 120 validation repertoires found a tendency for first-cohort TCR clusters to co-occur.

The protocol was immunoSEQ multiplex PCR, while the TCRdb copy is restricted to in-frame clones and leaves out a portion. The sample includes 200,000 to 250,000 clones, more than 75% of them seen just once. Trimming removed 7 bases from V and 7 bases from J; junction bases left unmatched: 13. This CDR3 is 16 amino acids long. Germline CDR1 and CDR2: LNHDA and SQIVND (reference sequence). The donors formed part of the 120-subject validation cohort, distinct from the approximately 640-subject first cohort. V gene TRBV19 combines with J gene TRBJ2-2; TRBD2 aligns across 9 bases. Sequenced material: PBMCs. This TCR derives from a man aged 18 to 29 in good health and CMV-seropositive. The DNA of the CDR3 is TGTGCCAGTACCCTCCTTGGCGGGAGGGCTGGCGGGGAGCTGTTTTTT. Translated, it gives CASTLLGGRAGGELFF.